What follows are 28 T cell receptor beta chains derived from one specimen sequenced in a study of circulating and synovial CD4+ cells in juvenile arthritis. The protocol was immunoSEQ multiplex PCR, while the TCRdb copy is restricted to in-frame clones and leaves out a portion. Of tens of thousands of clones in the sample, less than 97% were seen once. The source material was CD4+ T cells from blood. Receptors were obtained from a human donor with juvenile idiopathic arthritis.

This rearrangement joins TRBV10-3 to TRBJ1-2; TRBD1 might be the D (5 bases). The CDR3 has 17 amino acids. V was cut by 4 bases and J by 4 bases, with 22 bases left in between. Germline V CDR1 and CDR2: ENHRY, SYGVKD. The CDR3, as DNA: TGTGCCATCAGTGGACAGCCGGTGCTATTAGGGTCCTATGGCTACACCTTC. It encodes CAISGQPVLLGSYGYTF.

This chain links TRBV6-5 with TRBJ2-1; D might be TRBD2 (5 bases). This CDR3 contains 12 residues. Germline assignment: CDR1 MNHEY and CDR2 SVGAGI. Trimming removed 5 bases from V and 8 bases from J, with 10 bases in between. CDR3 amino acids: CASSRTRDEQFF. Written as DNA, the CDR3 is TGTGCCAGCAGTCGAACGAGGGATGAGCAGTTCTTC.

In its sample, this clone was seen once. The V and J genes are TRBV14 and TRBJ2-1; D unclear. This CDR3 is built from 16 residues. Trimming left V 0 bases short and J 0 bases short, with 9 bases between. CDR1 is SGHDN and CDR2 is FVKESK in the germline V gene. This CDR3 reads CASSQDPLSSYNEQFF. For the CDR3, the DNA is TGTGCCAGCAGCCAAGACCCCCTGAGCTCCTACAATGAGCAGTTCTTC.

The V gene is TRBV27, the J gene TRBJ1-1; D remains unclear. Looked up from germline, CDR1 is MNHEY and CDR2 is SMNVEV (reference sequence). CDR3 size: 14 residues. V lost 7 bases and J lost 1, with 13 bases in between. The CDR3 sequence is CASKEARRNTEAFF. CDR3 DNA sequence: TGTGCCAGCAAGGAGGCACGGCGGAACACTGAAGCTTTCTTT.

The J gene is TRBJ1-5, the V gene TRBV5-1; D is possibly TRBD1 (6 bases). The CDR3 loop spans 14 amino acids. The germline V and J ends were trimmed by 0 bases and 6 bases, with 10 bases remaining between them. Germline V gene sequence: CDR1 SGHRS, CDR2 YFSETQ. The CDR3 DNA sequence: TGCGCCAGCAGCTTGGTACAGGGCGGTCAGCCCCAGCATTTT. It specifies CASSLVQGGQPQHF.

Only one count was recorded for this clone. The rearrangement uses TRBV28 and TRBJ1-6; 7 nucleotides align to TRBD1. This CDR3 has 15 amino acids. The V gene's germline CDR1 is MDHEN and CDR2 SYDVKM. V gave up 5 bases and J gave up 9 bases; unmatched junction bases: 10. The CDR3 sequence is CASSGGTASSSPLHF. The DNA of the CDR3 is TGTGCCAGCAGTGGGGGGACAGCGAGTAGTTCACCCCTCCACTTT.

The CDR3 region is CASSFGLENTGELFF. CDR3 coding DNA: TGCGCCAGCAGCTTCGGACTAGAGAACACCGGGGAGCTGTTTTTT. The V gene is TRBV4-3, the J gene TRBJ2-2, with 7 bases that match TRBD2. Germline CDR1 LGHNA, CDR2 YSLEER. J gave up 1 base and V 5 bases, and 4 bases lay outside the gene matches. The CDR3 is 15 residues long.

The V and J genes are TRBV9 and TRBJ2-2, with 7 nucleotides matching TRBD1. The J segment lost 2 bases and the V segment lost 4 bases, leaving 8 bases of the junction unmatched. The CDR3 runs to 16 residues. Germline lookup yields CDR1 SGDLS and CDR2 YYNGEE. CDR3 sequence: CASSTRTGLNTGELFF. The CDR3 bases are TGTGCCAGCAGCACCCGGACAGGCCTAAACACCGGGGAGCTGTTTTTT.

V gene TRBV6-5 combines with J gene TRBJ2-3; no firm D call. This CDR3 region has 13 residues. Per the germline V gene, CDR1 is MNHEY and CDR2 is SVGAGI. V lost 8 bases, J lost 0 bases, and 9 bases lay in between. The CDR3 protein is CASSVGSTDTQYF. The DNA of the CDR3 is TGTGCCAGCTCCGTCGGTAGCACAGATACGCAGTATTTT.

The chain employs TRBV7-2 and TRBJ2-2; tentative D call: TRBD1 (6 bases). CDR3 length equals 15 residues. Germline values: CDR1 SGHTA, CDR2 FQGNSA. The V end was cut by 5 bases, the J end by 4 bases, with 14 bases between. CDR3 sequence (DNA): TGTGCCAGCAGCCGCGTGGGGGCTGGCACCGGGGAGCTGTTTTTT. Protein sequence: CASSRVGAGTGELFF. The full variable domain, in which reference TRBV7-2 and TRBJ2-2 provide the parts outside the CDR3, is GAGVSQSPSNKVTEKGKDVELRCDPISGHTALYWYRQSLGQGLEFLIYFQGNSAPDKSGLPSDRFSAERTGGSVSTLTIQRTQQEDSAVYLCASSRVGAGTGELFFGEGSRLTVL.

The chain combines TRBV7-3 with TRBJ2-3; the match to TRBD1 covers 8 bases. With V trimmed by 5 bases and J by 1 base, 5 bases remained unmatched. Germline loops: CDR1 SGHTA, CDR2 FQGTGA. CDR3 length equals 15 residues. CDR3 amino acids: CASSPRDRRTDTQYF. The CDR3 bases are TGTGCCAGCAGCCCCCGGGACAGGCGCACAGATACGCAGTATTTT.

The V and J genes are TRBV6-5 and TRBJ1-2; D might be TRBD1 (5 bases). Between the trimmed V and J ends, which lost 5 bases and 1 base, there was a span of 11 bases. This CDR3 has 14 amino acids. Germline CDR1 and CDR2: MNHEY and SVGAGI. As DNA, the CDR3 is TGTGCCAGCAGTCGGCGGGGGGTTAACTATGGCTACACCTTC. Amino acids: CASSRRGVNYGYTF.

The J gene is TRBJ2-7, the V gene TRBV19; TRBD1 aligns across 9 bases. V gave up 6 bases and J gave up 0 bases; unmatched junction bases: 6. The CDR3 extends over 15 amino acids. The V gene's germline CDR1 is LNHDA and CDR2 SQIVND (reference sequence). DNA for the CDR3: TGTGCCAGTAGGATACAGGGGGCGAGCTCCTACGAGCAGTACTTC. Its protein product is CASRIQGASSYEQYF. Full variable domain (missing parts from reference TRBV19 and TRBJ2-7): DGGITQSPKYLFRKEGQNVTLSCEQNLNHDAMYWYRQDPGQGLRLIYYSQIVNDFQKGDIAEGYSVSREKKESFPLTVTSAQKNPTAFYLCASRIQGASSYEQYFGPGTRLTVT.

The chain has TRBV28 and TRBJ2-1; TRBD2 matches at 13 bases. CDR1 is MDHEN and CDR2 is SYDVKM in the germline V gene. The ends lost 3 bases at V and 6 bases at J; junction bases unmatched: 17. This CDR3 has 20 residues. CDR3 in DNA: TGTGCCAGCAGTTTTTTGATACTAGCGGGAGGGCCCCAGAGGGCCAATGAGCAGTTCTTC. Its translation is CASSFLILAGGPQRANEQFF.

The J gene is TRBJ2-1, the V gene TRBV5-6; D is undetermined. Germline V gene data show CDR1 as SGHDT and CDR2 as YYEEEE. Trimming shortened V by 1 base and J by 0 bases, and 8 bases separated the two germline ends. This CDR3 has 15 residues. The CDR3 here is CASSLNPISYNEQFF. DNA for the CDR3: TGTGCCAGCAGCTTGAACCCTATCTCCTACAATGAGCAGTTCTTC.

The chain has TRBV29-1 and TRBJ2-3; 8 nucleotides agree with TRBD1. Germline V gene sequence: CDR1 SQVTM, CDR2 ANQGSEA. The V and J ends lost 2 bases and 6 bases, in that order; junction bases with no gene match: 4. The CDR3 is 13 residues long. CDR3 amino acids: CSVEPQGADTQYF. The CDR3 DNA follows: TGCAGCGTTGAACCGCAGGGGGCGGATACGCAGTATTTT.

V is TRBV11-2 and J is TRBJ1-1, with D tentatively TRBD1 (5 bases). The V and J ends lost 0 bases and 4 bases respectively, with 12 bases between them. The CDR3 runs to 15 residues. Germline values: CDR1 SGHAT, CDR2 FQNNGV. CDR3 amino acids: CASSLDYYGGTEAFF. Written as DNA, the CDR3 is TGTGCCAGCAGCTTAGATTACTACGGGGGCACTGAAGCTTTCTTT.

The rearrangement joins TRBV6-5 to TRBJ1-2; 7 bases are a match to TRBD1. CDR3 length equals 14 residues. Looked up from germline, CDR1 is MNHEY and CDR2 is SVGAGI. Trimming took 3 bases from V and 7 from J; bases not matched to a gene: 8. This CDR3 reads CASSYIDRARGYTF. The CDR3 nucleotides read TGTGCCAGCAGTTATATCGACAGGGCCCGTGGCTACACCTTC.

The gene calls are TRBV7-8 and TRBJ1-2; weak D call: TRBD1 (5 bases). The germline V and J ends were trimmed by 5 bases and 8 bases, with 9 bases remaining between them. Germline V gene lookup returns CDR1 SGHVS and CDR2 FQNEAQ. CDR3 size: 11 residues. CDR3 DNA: TGTGCCAGCAGCCAGCAGGGAGGCTACACCTTC. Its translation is CASSQQGGYTF.

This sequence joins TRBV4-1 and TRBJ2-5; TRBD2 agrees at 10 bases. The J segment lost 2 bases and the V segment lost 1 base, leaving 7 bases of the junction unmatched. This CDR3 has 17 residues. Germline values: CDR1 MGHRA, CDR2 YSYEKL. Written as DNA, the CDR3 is TGCGCCAGCAGCCAAGTTAGGTTAGCGGGGGGTCAAGAGACCCAGTACTTC. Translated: CASSQVRLAGGQETQYF.

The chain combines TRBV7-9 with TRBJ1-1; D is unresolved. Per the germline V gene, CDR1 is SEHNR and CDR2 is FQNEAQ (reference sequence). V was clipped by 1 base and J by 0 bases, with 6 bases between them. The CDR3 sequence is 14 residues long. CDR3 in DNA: TGTGCCAGCAGCTTAGGGCAGATGAACACTGAAGCTTTCTTT. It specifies CASSLGQMNTEAFF.

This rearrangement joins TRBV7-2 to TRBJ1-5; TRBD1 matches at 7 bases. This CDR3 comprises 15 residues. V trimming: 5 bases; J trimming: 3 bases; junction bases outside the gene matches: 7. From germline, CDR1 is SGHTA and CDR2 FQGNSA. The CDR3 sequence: CASSPRGDANQPQHF. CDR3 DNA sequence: TGTGCCAGCAGCCCCAGGGGGGACGCCAATCAGCCCCAGCATTTT.

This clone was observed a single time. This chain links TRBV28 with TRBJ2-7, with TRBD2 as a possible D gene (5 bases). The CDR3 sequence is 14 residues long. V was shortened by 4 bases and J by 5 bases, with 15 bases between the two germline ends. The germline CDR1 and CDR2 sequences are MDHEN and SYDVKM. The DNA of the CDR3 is TGTGCCAGCAGTTCCTCCTTCCGGGATAACGAGCAGTACTTC. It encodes CASSSSFRDNEQYF.

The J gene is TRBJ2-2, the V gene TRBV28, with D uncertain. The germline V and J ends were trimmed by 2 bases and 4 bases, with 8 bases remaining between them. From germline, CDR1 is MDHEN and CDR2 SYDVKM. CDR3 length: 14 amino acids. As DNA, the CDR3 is TGTGCCAGCAGTTTACCGTTCCCCACCGGGGAGCTGTTTTTT. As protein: CASSLPFPTGELFF. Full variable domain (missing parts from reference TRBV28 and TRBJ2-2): DVKVTQSSRYLVKRTGEKVFLECVQDMDHENMFWYRQDPGLGLRLIYFSYDVKMKEKGDIPEGYSVSREKKERFSLILESASTNQTSMYLCASSLPFPTGELFFGEGSRLTVL.

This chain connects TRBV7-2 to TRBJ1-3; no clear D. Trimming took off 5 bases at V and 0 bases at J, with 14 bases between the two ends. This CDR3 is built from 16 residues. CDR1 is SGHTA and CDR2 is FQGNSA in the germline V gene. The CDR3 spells CASSREVAHSGNTIYF. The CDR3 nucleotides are TGTGCCAGCAGCAGAGAAGTCGCCCACTCTGGAAACACCATATATTTT.

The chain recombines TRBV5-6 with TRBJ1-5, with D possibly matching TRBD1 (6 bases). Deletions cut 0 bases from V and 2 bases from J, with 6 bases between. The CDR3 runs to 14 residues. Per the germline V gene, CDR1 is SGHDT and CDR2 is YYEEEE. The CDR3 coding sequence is TGTGCCAGCAGCTTGGCAGGGGGCAATCAGCCCCAGCATTTT. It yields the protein CASSLAGGNQPQHF. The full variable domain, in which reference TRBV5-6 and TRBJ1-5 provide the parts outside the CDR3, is DAGVTQSPTHLIKTRGQQVTLRCSPKSGHDTVSWYQQALGQGPQFIFQYYEEEERQRGNFPDRFSGHQFPNYSSELNVNALLLGDSALYLCASSLAGGNQPQHFGDGTRLSIL.

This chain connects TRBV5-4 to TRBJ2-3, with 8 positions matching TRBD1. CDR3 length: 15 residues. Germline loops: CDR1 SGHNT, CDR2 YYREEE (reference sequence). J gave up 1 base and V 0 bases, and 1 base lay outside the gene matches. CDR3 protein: CASSLATGGTDTQYF. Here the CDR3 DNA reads TGTGCCAGCAGCTTGGCGACAGGGGGCACAGATACGCAGTATTTT.

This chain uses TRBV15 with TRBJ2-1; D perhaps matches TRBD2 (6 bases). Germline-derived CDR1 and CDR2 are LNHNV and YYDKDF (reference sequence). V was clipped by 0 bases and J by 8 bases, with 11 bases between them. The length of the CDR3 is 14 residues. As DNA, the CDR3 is TGTGCCACCAGCAGAGATCTAACTAGCTATGAGCAGTTCTTC. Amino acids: CATSRDLTSYEQFF.